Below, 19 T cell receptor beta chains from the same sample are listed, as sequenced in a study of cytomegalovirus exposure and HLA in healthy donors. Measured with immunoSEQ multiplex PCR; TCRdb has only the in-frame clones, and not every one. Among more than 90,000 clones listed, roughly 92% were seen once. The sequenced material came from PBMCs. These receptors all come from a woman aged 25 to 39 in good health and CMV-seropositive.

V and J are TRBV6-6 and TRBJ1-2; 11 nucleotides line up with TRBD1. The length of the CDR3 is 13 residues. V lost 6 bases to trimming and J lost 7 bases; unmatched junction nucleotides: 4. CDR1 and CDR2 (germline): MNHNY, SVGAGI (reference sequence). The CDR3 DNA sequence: TGTGCCAGCAGCCAAGGACAGGGGGCTGGCTACACCTTC. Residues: CASSQGQGAGYTF.

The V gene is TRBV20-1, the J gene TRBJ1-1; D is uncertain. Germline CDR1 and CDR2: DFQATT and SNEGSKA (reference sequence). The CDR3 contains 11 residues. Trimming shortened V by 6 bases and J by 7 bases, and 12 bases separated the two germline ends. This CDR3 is CSAAGEIEAFF. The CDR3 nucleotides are TGCAGTGCAGCGGGAGAGATTGAAGCTTTCTTT.

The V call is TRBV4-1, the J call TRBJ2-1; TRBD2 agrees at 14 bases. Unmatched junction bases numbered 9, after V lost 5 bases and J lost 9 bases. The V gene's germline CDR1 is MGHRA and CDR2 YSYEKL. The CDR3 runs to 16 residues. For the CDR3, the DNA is TGCGCCAGCAGCTCACTGGGACTAGCGGGAGTAAGTGAGCAGTTCTTC. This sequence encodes CASSSLGLAGVSEQFF.

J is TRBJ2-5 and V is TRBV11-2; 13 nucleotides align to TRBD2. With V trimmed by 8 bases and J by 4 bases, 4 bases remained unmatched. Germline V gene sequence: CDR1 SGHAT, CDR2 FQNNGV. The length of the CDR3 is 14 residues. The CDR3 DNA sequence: TGTGCCAGCCGGGGACTAGCGGGACGAGAGACCCAGTACTTC. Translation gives CASRGLAGRETQYF.

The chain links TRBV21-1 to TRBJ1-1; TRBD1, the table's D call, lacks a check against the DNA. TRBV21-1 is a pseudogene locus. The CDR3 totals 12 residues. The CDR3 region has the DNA TGTGCCAGCAGCAACCGGGACAGTGAAGCTTTCTTT. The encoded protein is CASSNRDSEAFF.

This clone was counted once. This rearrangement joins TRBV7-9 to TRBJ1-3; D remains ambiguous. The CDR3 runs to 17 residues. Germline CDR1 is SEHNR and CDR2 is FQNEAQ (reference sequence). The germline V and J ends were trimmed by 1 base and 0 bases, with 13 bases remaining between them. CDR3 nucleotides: TGTGCCAGCAGCTTAGTATTATCGGGGAACTCTGGAAACACCATATATTTT. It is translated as CASSLVLSGNSGNTIYF.

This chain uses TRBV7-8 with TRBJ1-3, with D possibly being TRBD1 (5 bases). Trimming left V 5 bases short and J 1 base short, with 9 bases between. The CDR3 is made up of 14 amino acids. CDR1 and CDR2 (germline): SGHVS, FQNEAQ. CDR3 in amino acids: CASSGGVSGNTIYF. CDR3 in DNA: TGTGCCAGCAGCGGAGGGGTTTCTGGAAACACCATATATTTT.

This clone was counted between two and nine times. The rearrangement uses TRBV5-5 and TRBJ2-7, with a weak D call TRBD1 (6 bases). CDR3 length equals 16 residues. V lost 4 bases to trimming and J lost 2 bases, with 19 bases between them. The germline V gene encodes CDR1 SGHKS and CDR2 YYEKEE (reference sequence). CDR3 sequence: CASSLVLGAQTYEQYF. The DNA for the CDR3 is TGTGCCAGCAGCCTCGTTCTGGGGGCCCAAACCTACGAGCAGTACTTC.

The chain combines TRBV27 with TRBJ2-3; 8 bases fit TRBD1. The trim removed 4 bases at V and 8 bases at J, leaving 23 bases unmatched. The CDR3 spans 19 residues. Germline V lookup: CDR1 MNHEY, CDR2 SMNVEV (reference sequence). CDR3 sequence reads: CASSSNTPRQGILNRTQYF. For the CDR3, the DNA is TGTGCCAGCAGTTCTAACACCCCCAGACAGGGGATTCTAAATCGTACGCAGTATTTT.

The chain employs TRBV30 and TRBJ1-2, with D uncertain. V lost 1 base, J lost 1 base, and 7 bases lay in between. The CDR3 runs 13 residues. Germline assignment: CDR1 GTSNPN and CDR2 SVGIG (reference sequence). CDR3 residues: CAWSESYNYGYTF. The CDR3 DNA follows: TGTGCCTGGAGTGAGAGTTATAACTATGGCTACACCTTC.

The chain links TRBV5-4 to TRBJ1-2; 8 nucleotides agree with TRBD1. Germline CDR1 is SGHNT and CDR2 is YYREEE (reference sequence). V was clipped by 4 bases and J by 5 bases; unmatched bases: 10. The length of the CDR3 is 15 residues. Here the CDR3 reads CASSGQGGLGYGYTF. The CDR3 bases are TGTGCCAGCAGCGGACAGGGAGGTTTAGGGTATGGCTACACCTTC.

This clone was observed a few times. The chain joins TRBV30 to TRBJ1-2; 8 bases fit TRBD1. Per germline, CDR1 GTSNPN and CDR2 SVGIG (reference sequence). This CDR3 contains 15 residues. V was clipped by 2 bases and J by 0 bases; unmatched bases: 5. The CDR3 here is CAWSLGQAPNYGYTF. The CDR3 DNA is TGTGCCTGGAGTTTGGGACAGGCTCCTAACTATGGCTACACCTTC.

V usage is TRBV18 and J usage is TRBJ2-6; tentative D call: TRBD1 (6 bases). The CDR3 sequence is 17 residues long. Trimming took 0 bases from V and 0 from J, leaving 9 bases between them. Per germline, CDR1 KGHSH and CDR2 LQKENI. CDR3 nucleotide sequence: TGTGCCAGCTCACCACCGGGACATAGCTCTGGGGCCAACGTCCTGACTTTC. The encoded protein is CASSPPGHSSGANVLTF.

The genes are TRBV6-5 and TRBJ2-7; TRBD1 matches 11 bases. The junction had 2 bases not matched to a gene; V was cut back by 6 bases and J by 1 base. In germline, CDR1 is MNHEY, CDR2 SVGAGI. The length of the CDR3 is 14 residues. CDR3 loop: CASRGTGGSYEQYF. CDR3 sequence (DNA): TGTGCCAGCAGAGGGACAGGGGGGTCCTACGAGCAGTACTTC.

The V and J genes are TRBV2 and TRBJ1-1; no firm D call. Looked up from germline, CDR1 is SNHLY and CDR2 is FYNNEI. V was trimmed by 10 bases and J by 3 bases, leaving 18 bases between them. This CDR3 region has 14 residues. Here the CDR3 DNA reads TGTGCCATCACCCCGAGGGTCGGGGACACTGAAGCTTTCTTT. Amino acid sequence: CAITPRVGDTEAFF.

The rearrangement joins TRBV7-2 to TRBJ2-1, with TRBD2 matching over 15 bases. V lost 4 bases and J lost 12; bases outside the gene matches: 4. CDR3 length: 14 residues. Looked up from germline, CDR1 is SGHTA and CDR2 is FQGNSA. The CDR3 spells CASSSGLAGGGQFF. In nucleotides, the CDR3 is TGTGCCAGCAGCTCGGGACTAGCGGGGGGAGGGCAGTTCTTC.

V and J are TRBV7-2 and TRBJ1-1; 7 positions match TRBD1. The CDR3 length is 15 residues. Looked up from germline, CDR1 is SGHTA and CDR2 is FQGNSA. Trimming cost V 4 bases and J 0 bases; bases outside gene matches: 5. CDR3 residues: CASSSTGAMNTEAFF. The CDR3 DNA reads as TGTGCCAGCAGCTCCACAGGGGCGATGAACACTGAAGCTTTCTTT.

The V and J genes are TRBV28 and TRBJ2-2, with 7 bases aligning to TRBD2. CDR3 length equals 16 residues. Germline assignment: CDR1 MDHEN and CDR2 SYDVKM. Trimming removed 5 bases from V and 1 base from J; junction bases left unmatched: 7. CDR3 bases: TGTGCCAGCAGTCTAGGAGCGGGACTGAACACCGGGGAGCTGTTTTTT. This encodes CASSLGAGLNTGELFF.

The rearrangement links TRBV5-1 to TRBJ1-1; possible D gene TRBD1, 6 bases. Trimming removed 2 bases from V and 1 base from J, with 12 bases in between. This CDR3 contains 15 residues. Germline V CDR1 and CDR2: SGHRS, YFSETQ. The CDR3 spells CASSFMTGKNTEAFF. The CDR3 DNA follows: TGCGCCAGCAGCTTTATGACAGGAAAGAACACTGAAGCTTTCTTT.